This record covers a single TCR beta chain. Its specificity is unknown. This sample stems from a study of CD8+ T cells in alopecia areata. In the study overall: Among treated patients, severity was scored by affected scalp area percentage. Whole-study results and caveats: Patients showed less clear TCR sequence sharing than mice, possibly partly because of HLA diversity. Scalp and blood samples kept many expanded lesional clones throughout tofacitinib.

The treatment denotes: oral pan-JAK inhibitor, 5-10 mg twice daily. CDR1 is SGHTA, CDR2 FQGTGA, per germline. The V and J ends lost 1 base and 5 bases respectively, with 12 bases between them. CDR3 length equals 14 residues. RNA extraction and reverse transcription yielded cDNA as sequencing template. The protocol was immunoSEQ multiplex PCR, while the TCRdb copy is restricted to in-frame clones and leaves out a portion. The sample gives 150,000 to 200,000 clones, 53% of which show up once; 10% to 14% is in the top ten. The source was CD8+ T cells sorted from blood, collected at week 24, from a patient treated with tofacitinib. The V call is TRBV7-3, the J call TRBJ2-7; weak D call: TRBD2 (6 bases). The receptor comes from a human donor with alopecia areata. The CDR3 DNA reads TGTGCCAGCAGCTTAATCGGGGGTACGGACGAGCAGTACTTC. It codes for CASSLIGGTDEQYF.